The 13 T cell receptor beta chains presented below share a single source sample, sequenced in a study of early T cells in non-severe SARS-CoV-2 infection. One entry per CDR3 protein, called by TCRdb with MiXCR from the 5' RACE reads. The table shows about 29,000 distinct CDR3 sequences, with 4% to 5.5% occurring only once. The sample was whole blood. The receptors derive from an adult who was a healthcare worker with PCR-confirmed SARS-CoV-2 infection or an uninfected control (not recorded which).

This clonotype has at least ten counts. This chain links TRBV12-5 with TRBJ2-1, with D maybe TRBD1 (5 bases). CDR3 length equals 14 residues. CDR1 is LGHNT, CDR2 FRNRAP, per germline. The V end lost 6 bases, the J end lost 6 bases, and 15 bases lay between the germline ends. The CDR3 DNA reads TGTGCTAGTGGCAGAGTGGGTCAGGGCAATGAGCAGTTCTTC. Its protein product is CASGRVGQGNEQFF.

This clonotype was found many times. The chain couples TRBV29-1 to TRBJ1-1; TRBD1 is a possible D gene (6 bases). This CDR3 has 11 residues. Trimming took off 6 bases at V and 7 bases at J, with 12 bases between the two ends. Per the germline V gene, CDR1 is SQVTM and CDR2 is ANQGSEA. This chain's CDR3 is CSVADSNEAFF. The CDR3 DNA follows: TGCAGCGTAGCGGACAGCAATGAAGCTTTCTTT.

There are many counts of this clonotype. The chain uses TRBV28 and TRBJ1-4; 7 positions match TRBD1. The CDR3 consists of 14 residues. Germline assignment: CDR1 MDHEN and CDR2 SYDVKM. The ends lost 5 bases at V and 2 bases at J; junction bases unmatched: 2. This CDR3 is CASSEQGTNEKLFF. The CDR3, as DNA: TGTGCCAGCAGTGAACAGGGGACTAATGAAAAACTGTTTTTT.

This chain joins TRBV20-1 and TRBJ1-3; D uncertain. The CDR3 loop spans 10 amino acids. The V and J ends lost 5 bases and 3 bases respectively, with 2 bases between them. In germline, CDR1 is DFQATT, CDR2 SNEGSKA (reference sequence). The CDR3: CSALGNTIYF. DNA for the CDR3: TGCAGTGCTCTTGGAAACACCATATATTTT.

This clonotype was seen many times. The chain carries TRBV7-6 and TRBJ2-7; the D is unclear. The CDR3 contains 15 residues. Germline CDR1 is SGHVS and CDR2 is FNYEAQ. Between the trimmed V and J ends, which lost 7 bases and 5 bases, there was a span of 21 bases. CDR3 DNA: TGTGCCAGCACTTTACAGACGGGCCGGAGTGACGAGCAGTACTTC. It codes for CASTLQTGRSDEQYF.

This clonotype was counted between two and nine times. The rearrangement joins TRBV20-1 to TRBJ2-3; TRBD2 agrees at 8 bases. CDR1 is DFQATT, CDR2 SNEGSKA, per germline (reference sequence). V shed 6 bases, J shed 2 bases, and the junction held 10 bases outside the gene matches. The CDR3 spans 15 residues. The CDR3 spells CSAWTLAGLTDTQYF. CDR3 bases: TGCAGTGCCTGGACATTAGCGGGGCTCACAGATACGCAGTATTTT.

This clonotype was seen more than once but under ten times. This chain joins TRBV10-3 and TRBJ2-2; 11 bases map to TRBD2. The CDR3 spans 17 residues. V lost 4 bases and J lost 6; bases outside the gene matches: 10. CDR1 is ENHRY and CDR2 is SYGVKD in the germline V gene. Here the CDR3 reads CAISGVPLAGGPGELFF. CDR3 in DNA: TGTGCCATCAGTGGCGTGCCCCTAGCGGGAGGCCCCGGGGAGCTGTTTTTT.

This clonotype was seen many times. V usage is TRBV12-3 or TRBV12-4 and J usage is TRBJ2-1; D is ambiguous. Trimming removed 11 bases at V and 4 bases at J, with 12 bases between. The CDR3 totals 12 residues. The CDR3 DNA follows: TGTGCCTCCGGTGCGGATTACAATGAGCAGTTCTTC. Amino acids: CASGADYNEQFF.

This clonotype has only a few counts. The gene calls are TRBV2 and TRBJ2-6, with TRBD1 matching 8 bases. CDR1 SNHLY and CDR2 FYNNEI come from the germline V gene. V lost 6 bases, J lost 2 bases, and 18 bases stayed unmatched. This CDR3 contains 20 residues. The CDR3 DNA sequence: TGTGCCAGCAGGGAAATCGGACAGGGCCTCGCACGTCCTGGGGCCAACGTCCTGACTTTC. Its protein product is CASREIGQGLARPGANVLTF.

This clonotype was detected ten times or more. Its ends do not fully match the called genes, so a read error is possible. The chain employs TRBV29-1 and TRBJ1-4; a weak D match, TRBD1 (6 bases). The CDR3 is made up of 11 amino acids. Germline V gene sequence: CDR1 SQVTM, CDR2 ANQGSEA. CDR3 residues: CSVTSGGTFWF. The CDR3 DNA sequence: TGCAGCGTCACTTCTGGGGGCACCTTTTGGTTT.

This clonotype was seen repeatedly, ten times or more. DNA of the CDR3: TGTGCCAGCAGCCCAGGACTAGCGGGGGTTGGTGAGCAGTTCTTC. This sequence encodes CASSPGLAGVGEQFF. This chain connects TRBV6-6 to TRBJ2-1; 13 bases match TRBD2. The length of the CDR3 is 15 residues. V trimming: 6 bases; J trimming: 9 bases; junction bases outside the gene matches: 8. Germline assignment: CDR1 MNHNY and CDR2 SVGAGI (reference sequence).

This clonotype was seen ten or more times. The V call is TRBV25-1, the J call TRBJ2-3; D gene uncertain. CDR1 is MGHDK and CDR2 is SYGVNS in the germline V gene. The CDR3 covers 16 residues. Between the trimmed V and J ends, which lost 2 bases and 2 bases, there was a span of 14 bases. The CDR3 coding sequence is TGTGCCAGCAGTGAAAGCGAACGTTCCTTCACAGATACGCAGTATTTT. This codes for CASSESERSFTDTQYF.

This clonotype came up many times. The CDR3 reads CASSFTSEQFF. The DNA for the CDR3 is TGTGCCAGCAGTTTTACGAGTGAGCAGTTCTTC. The rearrangement joins TRBV6-6 to TRBJ2-1; D unclear. The V end was cut by 4 bases, the J end by 9 bases, with 7 bases between. Germline CDR1 reads MNHNY; CDR2 reads SVGAGI (reference sequence). The CDR3 extends over 11 amino acids.